These 8 T cell receptor beta chains were all obtained from the same sample, sequenced in a study of blood T cell repertoires in COVID-19 (dated by TCRdb to the early 2020s). The library was built by means of the immunoSEQ multiplex PCR assay. The immuneACCESS repertoire file appears here via TCRdb, limited to in-frame rearrangements. These files lack a portion of the clones; in checked studies, under half of the deficit traces to unresolved V genes, and the cause of the others is not known. For this sample there are about 200,000 clones; about four fifths appear just once. Roughly 7.6% of the sample is held by the ten biggest clonotypes. Specimen: peripheral blood. Receptors were obtained from a woman between 50 and 59 years old with active or convalescent COVID-19.

The J gene is TRBJ1-5, the V gene TRBV19, with 7 bases identical to TRBD1. In germline, CDR1 is LNHDA, CDR2 SQIVND (reference sequence). V gave up 7 bases and J gave up 1 base; unmatched junction bases: 7. The CDR3 covers 15 residues. As DNA, the CDR3 is TGTGCCAGTACCCTTGACAGGGACAGCAATCAGCCCCAGCATTTT. Encoded protein: CASTLDRDSNQPQHF.

V is TRBV28 and J is TRBJ1-5; D remains ambiguous. This CDR3 spans 12 amino acids. Between the trimmed V and J ends, which lost 6 bases and 1 base, there was a span of 4 bases. Per the germline V gene, CDR1 is MDHEN and CDR2 is SYDVKM. CDR3 amino acids: CASSGSNQPQHF. The CDR3 DNA reads as TGTGCCAGCAGCGGGAGCAATCAGCCCCAGCATTTT.

CDR3 loop: CASSYPGAGNTIYF. CDR3 sequence (DNA): TGTGCCAGCAGTTACCCAGGGGCAGGAAACACCATATATTTT. J is TRBJ1-3 and V is TRBV6-5; D might be TRBD1 (6 bases). Germline V lookup: CDR1 MNHEY, CDR2 SVGAGI. The germline V and J ends were trimmed by 2 bases and 4 bases, with 9 bases remaining between them. The CDR3 extends over 14 amino acids.

This clone was counted a single time. The chain recombines TRBV3-1 (or the pseudogene TRBV3-2) with TRBJ1-1, with TRBD1 as a possible D gene (5 bases). The germline V and J ends were trimmed by 1 base and 1 base, with 7 bases remaining between them. Germline V gene lookup returns CDR1 LGHDT and CDR2 YNNKEL (reference sequence). The CDR3 covers 14 residues. Written as DNA, the CDR3 is TGTGCCAGCAGCCAAGGGGGGGGGAACACTGAAGCTTTCTTT. As protein: CASSQGGGNTEAFF.

The sample holds many counts of this clone. V is TRBV4-1 and J is TRBJ1-1; tentative D call: TRBD1 (6 bases). CDR1 MGHRA and CDR2 YSYEKL come from the germline V gene. V was cut by 0 bases and J by 8 bases, with 19 bases left in between. The CDR3 loop spans 16 amino acids. Here the CDR3 DNA reads TGCGCCAGCAGCCAAGAGTTACGGACAGTAGGGCCCGAAGCTTTCTTT. This translates into CASSQELRTVGPEAFF.

The rearrangement joins TRBV5-1 to TRBJ2-7, with a tentative D call TRBD1 (7 bases). Germline loops: CDR1 SGHRS, CDR2 YFSETQ. This CDR3 comprises 13 residues. The germline V and J ends were trimmed by 0 bases and 9 bases, with 13 bases remaining between them. CDR3 in DNA: TGCGCCAGCAGCTTGGGCGACAGGGAGGTGCAGTACGTC. This codes for CASSLGDREVQYV.

The chain couples TRBV5-4 to TRBJ2-7, with D uncertain. The CDR3 consists of 12 residues. Per the germline V gene, CDR1 is SGHNT and CDR2 is YYREEE (reference sequence). Trimming took 4 bases from V and 1 from J, leaving 6 bases between them. This chain's CDR3 is CASSLASYEQYF. CDR3 nucleotide sequence: TGTGCCAGCAGCCTGGCTTCCTACGAGCAGTACTTC.

This clone was recorded only once. This chain uses TRBV28 with TRBJ1-6, with 7 bases identical to TRBD1. The germline CDR1 and CDR2 sequences are MDHEN and SYDVKM. The CDR3 is made up of 14 amino acids. J gave up 4 bases and V 7 bases, and 4 bases lay outside the gene matches. The CDR3 DNA sequence: TGTGCCAGCATGGTGGGACAGTATAATTCACCCCTCCACTTT. This gives the protein CASMVGQYNSPLHF.